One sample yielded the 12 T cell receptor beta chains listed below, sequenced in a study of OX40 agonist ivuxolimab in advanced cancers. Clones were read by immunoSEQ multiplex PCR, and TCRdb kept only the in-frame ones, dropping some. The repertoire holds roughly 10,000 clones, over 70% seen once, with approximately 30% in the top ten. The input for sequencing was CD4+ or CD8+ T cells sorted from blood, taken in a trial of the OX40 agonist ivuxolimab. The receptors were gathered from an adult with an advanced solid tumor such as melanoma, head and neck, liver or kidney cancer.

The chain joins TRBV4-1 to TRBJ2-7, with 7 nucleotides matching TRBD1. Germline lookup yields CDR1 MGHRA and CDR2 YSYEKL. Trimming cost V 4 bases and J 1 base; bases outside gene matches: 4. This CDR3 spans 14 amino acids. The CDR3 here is CASSPRQGSYEQYF. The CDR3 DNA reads TGCGCCAGCAGCCCCCGACAGGGTTCCTACGAGCAGTACTTC.

CDR3 residues: CASSQDDRSSSYEQYF. Written as DNA, the CDR3 is TGCGCCAGCAGCCAAGATGACAGGTCGAGCTCCTACGAGCAGTACTTC. This chain uses TRBV4-1 with TRBJ2-7; D is perhaps TRBD1 (6 bases). The V end lost 0 bases, the J end lost 0 bases, and 12 bases lay between the germline ends. Germline V lookup: CDR1 MGHRA, CDR2 YSYEKL. This CDR3 spans 16 amino acids.

This CDR3 reads CASSIDGTTNYGYTF. The DNA of the CDR3 is TGTGCCAGTAGTATAGATGGGACGACAAACTATGGCTACACCTTC. This chain connects TRBV19 to TRBJ1-2; possible D gene TRBD1, 5 bases. The CDR3 covers 15 residues. Trimming took 0 bases from V and 2 from J, leaving 10 bases between them. Germline values: CDR1 LNHDA, CDR2 SQIVND (reference sequence).

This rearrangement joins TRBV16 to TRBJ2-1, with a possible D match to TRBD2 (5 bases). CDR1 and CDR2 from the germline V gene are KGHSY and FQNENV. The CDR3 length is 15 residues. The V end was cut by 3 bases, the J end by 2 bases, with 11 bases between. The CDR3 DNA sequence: TGTGCCAGCAGCCATGGACTGAATCCCTACAATGAGCAGTTCTTC. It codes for CASSHGLNPYNEQFF.

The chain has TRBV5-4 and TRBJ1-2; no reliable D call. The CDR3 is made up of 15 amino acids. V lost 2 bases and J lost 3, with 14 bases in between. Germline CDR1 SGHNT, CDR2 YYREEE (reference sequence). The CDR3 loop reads CASSFWASLYYGYTF. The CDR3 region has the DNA TGTGCCAGCAGCTTTTGGGCCAGCCTTTACTATGGCTACACCTTC. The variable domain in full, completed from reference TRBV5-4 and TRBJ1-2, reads ETGVTQSPTHLIKTRGQQVTLRCSSQSGHNTVSWYQQALGQGPQFIFQYYREEENGRGNFPPRFSGLQFPNYSSELNVNALELDDSALYLCASSFWASLYYGYTFGSGTRLTVV.

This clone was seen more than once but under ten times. The CDR3 DNA reads TGTGCCAGCAGTTTGGGGGATCTAGGCGGCTACACCTTC. Residues: CASSLGDLGGYTF. This chain connects TRBV27 to TRBJ1-2; tentative D call: TRBD1 (5 bases). This CDR3 region has 13 residues. V was shortened by 3 bases and J by 8 bases, with 13 bases between the two germline ends. Germline-derived CDR1 and CDR2 are MNHEY and SMNVEV (reference sequence).

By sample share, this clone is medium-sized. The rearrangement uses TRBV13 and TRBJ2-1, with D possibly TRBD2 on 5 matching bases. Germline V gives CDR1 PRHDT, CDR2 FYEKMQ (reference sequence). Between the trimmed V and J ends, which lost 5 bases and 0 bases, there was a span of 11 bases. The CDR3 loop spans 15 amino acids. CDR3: CASSLRGSSYNEQFF. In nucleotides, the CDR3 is TGTGCCAGCAGCCTCAGAGGGAGCTCCTACAATGAGCAGTTCTTC.

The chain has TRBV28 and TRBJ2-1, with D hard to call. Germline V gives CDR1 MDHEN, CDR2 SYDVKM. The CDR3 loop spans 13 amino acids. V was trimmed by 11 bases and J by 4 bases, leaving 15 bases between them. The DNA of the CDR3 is TGTGCCGCCCCAAGAGTGTCATACAATGAGCAGTTCTTC. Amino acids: CAAPRVSYNEQFF.

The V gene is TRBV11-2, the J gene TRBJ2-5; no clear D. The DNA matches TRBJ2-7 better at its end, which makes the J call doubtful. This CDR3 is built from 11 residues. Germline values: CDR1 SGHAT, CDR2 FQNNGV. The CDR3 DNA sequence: TGTGCCAGCAGCTACTCAGGCGAGCAGTACTTC. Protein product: CASSYSGEQYF.

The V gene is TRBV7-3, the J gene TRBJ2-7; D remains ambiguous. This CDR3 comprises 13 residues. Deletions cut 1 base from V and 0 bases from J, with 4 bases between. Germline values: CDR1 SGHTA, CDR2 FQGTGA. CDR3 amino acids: CASSLSPSYEQYF. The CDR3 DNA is TGTGCCAGCAGCTTAAGCCCCTCCTACGAGCAGTACTTC.

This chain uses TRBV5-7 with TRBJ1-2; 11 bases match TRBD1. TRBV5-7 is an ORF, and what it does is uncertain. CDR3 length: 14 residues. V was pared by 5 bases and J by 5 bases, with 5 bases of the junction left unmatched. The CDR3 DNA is TGTGCCAGCAGAGGACAGGGGGCAGGGTATGGCTACACCTTC. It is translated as CASRGQGAGYGYTF.

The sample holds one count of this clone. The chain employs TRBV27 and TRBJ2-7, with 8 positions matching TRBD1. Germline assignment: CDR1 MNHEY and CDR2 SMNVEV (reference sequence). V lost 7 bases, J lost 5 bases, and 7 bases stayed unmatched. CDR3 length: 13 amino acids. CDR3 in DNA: TGTGCCAGCATGGAGACAGGGGCCGACGAGCAGTACTTC. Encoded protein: CASMETGADEQYF.